The 8 T cell receptor beta chains listed next were all sequenced from one sample in a study of cytotoxic CD8 clonotypes in ibrutinib-treated CLL. The repertoire was sequenced with immunoSEQ multiplex PCR; TCRdb's copy has only in-frame clones and lacks some. The table shows some 350,000 clones, with roughly 70% occurring only once. The specimen was PBMCs, collected after 36 months of ibrutinib treatment. Receptors were obtained from a human donor with chronic lymphocytic leukemia.

This clone was observed a few times. V gene TRBV9 combines with J gene TRBJ2-1; D may be TRBD1 or TRBD2 (5 bases each). Trimming removed 4 bases at V and 0 bases at J, with 14 bases between. This CDR3 contains 16 residues. The germline V gene has CDR1 SGDLS and CDR2 YYNGEE. The CDR3 sequence: CASSPDPRGSYNEQFF. As DNA, the CDR3 is TGTGCCAGCAGCCCGGATCCGAGGGGCTCCTACAATGAGCAGTTCTTC.

The chain combines TRBV15 with TRBJ2-3; perhaps D is TRBD1 or TRBD2 (6 bases each). Germline assignment: CDR1 LNHNV and CDR2 YYDKDF (reference sequence). The V end lost 2 bases, the J end lost 5 bases, and 14 bases lay between the germline ends. The CDR3 sequence is 15 residues long. The CDR3 reads CATSRSPGGGDTQYF. The CDR3, as DNA: TGTGCCACCAGCAGATCCCCCGGAGGGGGAGATACGCAGTATTTT.

This clone has more than one count but fewer than ten. J is TRBJ1-1 and V is TRBV4-1; TRBD1 is a possible D gene (5 bases). The V gene lost 0 bases and the J gene lost 1 base, with 18 bases spanning the gap. The CDR3 is made up of 18 amino acids. Looked up from germline, CDR1 is MGHRA and CDR2 is YSYEKL. The CDR3 spells CASSQDTVGVRANTEAFF. The DNA of the CDR3 is TGCGCCAGCAGCCAAGATACCGTGGGGGTAAGGGCGAACACTGAAGCTTTCTTT.

The genes are TRBV5-1 and TRBJ2-5, with a weak D call TRBD1 (5 bases). Germline CDR1 reads SGHRS; CDR2 reads YFSETQ. Trimming removed 1 base from V and 2 bases from J, with 18 bases in between. The CDR3 totals 17 residues. In DNA form, the CDR3 reads TGCGCCAGCAGCTTGATGGACAATAAAAGATGGCAAGAGACCCAGTACTTC. Its protein product is CASSLMDNKRWQETQYF.

This clone was seen only a few times. The chain couples TRBV5-4 to TRBJ2-1; D not resolved. Trimming shortened V by 4 bases and J by 7 bases, and 9 bases separated the two germline ends. The CDR3 spans 12 residues. Germline CDR1 is SGHNT and CDR2 is YYREEE (reference sequence). The CDR3 nucleotides are TGTGCCAGCAGCACGGACGGGAATGAGCAGTTCTTC. This sequence encodes CASSTDGNEQFF.

The chain has TRBV9 and TRBJ1-2; unclear D gene. Trimming shortened V by 2 bases and J by 2 bases, and 7 bases separated the two germline ends. This CDR3 comprises 13 residues. Germline V gene lookup returns CDR1 SGDLS and CDR2 YYNGEE. For the CDR3, the DNA is TGTGCCAGCAGCGTGAAACTCAACTATGGCTACACCTTC. Its protein product is CASSVKLNYGYTF.

The V and J genes are TRBV27 and TRBJ2-7; a possible D gene is TRBD2 (5 bases). The V end lost 3 bases, the J end lost 4 bases, and 16 bases lay between the germline ends. In germline, CDR1 is MNHEY, CDR2 SMNVEV (reference sequence). The CDR3 loop spans 15 amino acids. CDR3 bases: TGTGCCAGCAGTTTTAGGGCGGGCAGGCATTACGAGCAGTACTTC. As protein: CASSFRAGRHYEQYF.

In its sample, this clone was seen a few times. V usage is TRBV5-1 and J usage is TRBJ2-7, with 7 bases fitting TRBD1. Trimming removed 4 bases from V and 4 bases from J; junction bases left unmatched: 5. The CDR3 is 13 amino acids. Germline V lookup: CDR1 SGHRS, CDR2 YFSETQ. DNA for the CDR3: TGCGCCAGCAGCCCCCGGGACAGATACGAGCAGTACTTC. It yields the protein CASSPRDRYEQYF. Combining the CDR3 with reference TRBV5-1 and TRBJ2-7 gives the whole variable domain KAGVTQTPRYLIKTRGQQVTLSCSPISGHRSVSWYQQTPGQGLQFLFEYFSETQRNKGNFPGRFSGRQFSNSRSEMNVSTLELGDSALYLCASSPRDRYEQYFGPGTRLTVT.